This T cell receptor (beta chain) derives from a study of cytomegalovirus exposure and HLA in healthy donors. As for this clone: Its antigen is currently unknown.

Primers included in the PCR were 60 Vbeta and 13 Jbeta primers. Profiled with immunoSEQ multiplex PCR; TCRdb holds only in-frame clones, not every one. Of about 120,000 clones listed, 70% to 85% are singletons. The CDR3 covers 13 residues. The V end lost 5 bases, the J end lost 7 bases, and 9 bases lay between the germline ends. The germline V gene encodes CDR1 MNHEY and CDR2 SMNVEV (reference sequence). Study findings and constraints: The authors later linked a missense DCLRE1C variant to TCR beta V- and J-gene trimming. Among immune exposure information, only CMV serostatus was available. Links to common viral pathogens appeared, in a later analysis, for several of the most significant clusters.

The V gene is TRBV27, the J gene TRBJ1-6; D unclear. This TCR was recovered from a female donor in good health and CMV-seronegative. The sequencing sample was made of PBMCs. The CDR3 bases are TGTGCCAGCAGTGGGCAGCCCAATTCACCCCTCCACTTT. Translating it yields CASSGQPNSPLHF.